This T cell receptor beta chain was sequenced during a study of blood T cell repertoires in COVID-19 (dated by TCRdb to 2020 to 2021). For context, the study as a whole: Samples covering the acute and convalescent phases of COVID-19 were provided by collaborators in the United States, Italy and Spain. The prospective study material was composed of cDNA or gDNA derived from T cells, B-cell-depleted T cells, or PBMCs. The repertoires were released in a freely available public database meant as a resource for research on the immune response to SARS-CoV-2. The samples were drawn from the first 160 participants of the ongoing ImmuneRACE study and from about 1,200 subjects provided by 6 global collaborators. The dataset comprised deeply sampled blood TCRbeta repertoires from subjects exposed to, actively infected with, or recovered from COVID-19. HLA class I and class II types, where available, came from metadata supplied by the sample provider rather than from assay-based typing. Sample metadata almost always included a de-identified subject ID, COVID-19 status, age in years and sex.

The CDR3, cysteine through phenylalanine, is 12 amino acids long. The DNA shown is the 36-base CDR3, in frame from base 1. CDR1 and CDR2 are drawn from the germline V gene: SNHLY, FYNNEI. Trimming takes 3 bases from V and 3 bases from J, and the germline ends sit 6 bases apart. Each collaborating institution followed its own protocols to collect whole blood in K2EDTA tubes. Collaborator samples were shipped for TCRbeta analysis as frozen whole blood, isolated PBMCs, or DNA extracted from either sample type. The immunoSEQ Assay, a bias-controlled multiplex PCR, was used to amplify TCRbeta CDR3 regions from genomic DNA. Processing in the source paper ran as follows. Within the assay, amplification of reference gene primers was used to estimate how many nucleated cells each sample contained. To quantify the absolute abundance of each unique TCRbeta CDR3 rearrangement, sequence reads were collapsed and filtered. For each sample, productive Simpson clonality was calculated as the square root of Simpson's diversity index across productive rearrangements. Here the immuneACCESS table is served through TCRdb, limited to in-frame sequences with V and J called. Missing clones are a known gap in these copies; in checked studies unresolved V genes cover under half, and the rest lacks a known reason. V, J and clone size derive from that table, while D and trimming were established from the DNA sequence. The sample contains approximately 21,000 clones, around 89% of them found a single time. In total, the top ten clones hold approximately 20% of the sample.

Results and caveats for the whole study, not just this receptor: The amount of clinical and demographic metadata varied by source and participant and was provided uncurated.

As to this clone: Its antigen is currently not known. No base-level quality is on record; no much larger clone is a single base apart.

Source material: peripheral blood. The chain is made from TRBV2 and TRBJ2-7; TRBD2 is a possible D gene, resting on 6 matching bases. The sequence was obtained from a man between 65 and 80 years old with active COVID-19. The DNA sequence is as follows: TGTGCCAGCAGTGACGGGGGCTACGAGCAGTACTTC. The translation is CASSDGGYEQYF. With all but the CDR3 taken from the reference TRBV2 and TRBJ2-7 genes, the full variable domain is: EPEVTQTPSHQVTQMGQEVILRCVPISNHLYFYWYRQILGQKVEFLVSFYNNEISEKSEIFDDQFSVERPDGSNFTLKIRSTKLEDSAMYFCASSDGGYEQYFGPGTRLTVT.